The T cell receptor beta chain described here comes from a study of radiotherapy plus CTLA-4 blockade in lung cancer. As for the study in general: Objective responses were documented in around a sixth of patients, with disease control in 31%.

Profiled with immunoSEQ multiplex PCR; TCRdb holds only in-frame clones, not every one. The table includes 40,000 to 60,000 clones, around 86% detected once. Regarding this clone: Its antigen remains unidentified.

The CDR3 is made up of 15 amino acids. Trimming took 2 bases from V and 7 from J; bases not matched to a gene: 11. CDR1 and CDR2 from the germline V gene are MNHEY and SVGAGI. The study treated chemo-refractory metastatic non-small-cell lung cancer patients with focal radiation plus ipilimumab CTLA-4 blockade. Study-level results: Strongest reported response predictors: early blood clone changes and post-radiation interferon-beta. After treatment with radiotherapy plus ipilimumab, TCR clones that came from the tumor expanded in blood.

The sequence was collected from a human donor with non-small cell lung cancer who had stable disease on radiotherapy plus ipilimumab. This sample comprised peripheral blood, obtained from a patient treated with radiotherapy plus ipilimumab. The V call is TRBV6-5, the J call TRBJ2-7; the match to TRBD1 covers 7 bases. The CDR3 reads CASSYGGQRFDEQYF. CDR3 nucleotides: TGTGCCAGCAGTTACGGGGGACAGAGATTTGATGAGCAGTACTTC.